This T cell receptor beta chain was documented in a study of blood T cell repertoires in COVID-19. Authors' data handling: How many nucleated cells were present was estimated from reference gene primer amplification. Only in-frame clones appear in the TCRdb table, and some are missing; sequencing was by immunoSEQ multiplex PCR. V, J and clone size are taken as reported in that table, and D and trimming were inferred from the DNA itself. The repertoire holds about 87,000 clones, approximately 85% seen once, with 3% to 3.5% in the top ten. V lost 2 bases and J lost 1; bases outside the gene matches: 2. From germline, CDR1 is KGHSH and CDR2 LQKENI. CDR3 length equals 16 residues.

Source material: peripheral blood. This receptor was taken from a woman of 80 years or more with COVID-19, enrolled during active disease. The V call is TRBV18, the J call TRBJ2-3; 11 bases match TRBD2. The CDR3 spells CASSPSLAGGTDTQYF. CDR3 nucleotides: TGTGCCAGCTCACCATCACTAGCGGGGGGCACAGATACGCAGTATTTT.